This note documents a single T cell receptor (beta chain) sequence. The data derive from a study of blood T cell repertoires in COVID-19. Study overall: Acute-phase and convalescent COVID-19 samples originated in the United States, Italy and Spain. Sources were T cells, B-cell-depleted T cells, or PBMCs; the material itself was cDNA or gDNA.

Source study methods: How many nucleated cells were present was estimated from reference gene primer amplification. Measured with immunoSEQ multiplex PCR; TCRdb has only the in-frame clones, and not every one. The V and J calls and clone size are taken from that table; D and trimming were inferred from the DNA. Of under 350,000 clones listed, approximately 91% are singletons. The sequence derives from a middle-aged man with acute or convalescent COVID-19. Sample: peripheral blood.

CDR3 nucleotides: TGCGCCAGCAGCCGCACACAGGTCTCGACAACTAATGAAAAACTGTTTTTT. This encodes CASSRTQVSTTNEKLFF. The gene calls are TRBV4-1 and TRBJ1-4; possibly TRBD1 for D (5 bases). V gave up 4 bases and J gave up 0 bases, with 15 bases separating them. The CDR3 runs 17 residues. The germline gives CDR1 MGHRA, CDR2 YSYEKL.